This T cell receptor beta chain appears in the sequencing data of a study of T cells in Graves' hyperthyroidism and ophthalmopathy. This clonotype was counted at least ten times. CDR3 size: 15 residues. Trimming took 3 bases from V and 6 from J; bases not matched to a gene: 9. The blood sample dates from first hyperthyroidism diagnosis, preceding any ophthalmopathy symptoms. The investigators amplified TCR beta CDR3 regions from RNA transcripts. First-round RT-PCR targeting the TCR CDR3 was performed with the HTBI primer set. TCRdb called the multiplex PCR reads again in MiXCR, with one record for every CDR3 protein. In the table there are hundreds of thousands of distinct CDR3 sequences, approximately 14% of which are singletons.

This rearrangement joins TRBV12-3 or TRBV12-4 to TRBJ2-7, with 9 bases aligning to TRBD1. This clonotype was sampled from a young woman with Graves' hyperthyroidism that later progressed to Graves' ophthalmopathy. Sequencing was performed on blood. CDR3 loop: CASSLRDRDWSEQYF. CDR3 nucleotide sequence: TGTGCCAGCAGTTTGCGGGACAGGGATTGGAGCGAGCAGTACTTC.